This T cell receptor (beta chain) was documented in a study of blood T cells in healthy people across ages. The sample holds many counts of this clonotype. Its specificity is unknown. The second PCR ran 7 to 11 cycles with a sample-barcoded 5' primer and J-beta primers. Every cDNA molecule bore a tag from a template-switch adaptor containing 12 random nucleotides. From the 5' RACE reads, TCRdb called clonotypes with MiXCR, one entry per CDR3 protein. Here the sample spans about 640,000 distinct CDR3 sequences, roughly 58% being singletons. Findings and limits, study-wide: A roughly linear age-dependent decrease characterized TCR beta diversity per million T cells. It was not known whether donors were CMV positive (a possible confounder of expanded clonotype changes).

Germline-derived CDR1 and CDR2 are LGHDT and YNNKEL (reference sequence). This CDR3 region has 16 residues. V lost 1 base, J lost 4 bases, and 8 bases stayed unmatched. The TCR sequence derives from a man aged 60-69 years in good health. The material sequenced was blood. The chain links TRBV3-1 to TRBJ1-2, with TRBD1 matching over 8 bases. CDR3 sequence reads: CASSQVRAGGGYGYTF. CDR3 nucleotides: TGTGCCAGCAGCCAAGTGAGAGCAGGGGGCGGCTATGGCTACACCTTC. Variable domain in full (rest from reference TRBV3-1 and TRBJ1-2): DTAVSQTPKYLVTQMGNDKSIKCEQNLGHDTMYWYKQDSKKFLKIMFSYNNKELIINETVPNRFSPKSPDKAHLNLHINSLELGDSAVYFCASSQVRAGGGYGYTFGSGTRLTVV.